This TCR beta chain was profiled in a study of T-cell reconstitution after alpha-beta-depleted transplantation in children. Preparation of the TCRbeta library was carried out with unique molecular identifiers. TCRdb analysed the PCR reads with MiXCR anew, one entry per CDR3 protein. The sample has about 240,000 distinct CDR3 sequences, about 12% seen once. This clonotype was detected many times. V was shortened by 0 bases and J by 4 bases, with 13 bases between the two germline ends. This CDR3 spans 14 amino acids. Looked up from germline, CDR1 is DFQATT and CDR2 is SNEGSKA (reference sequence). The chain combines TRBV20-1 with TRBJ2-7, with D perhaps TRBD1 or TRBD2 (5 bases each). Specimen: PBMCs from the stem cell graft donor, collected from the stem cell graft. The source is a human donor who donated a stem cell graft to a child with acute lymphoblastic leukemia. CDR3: CSARDLGEPYEQYF. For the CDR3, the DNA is TGCAGTGCTAGAGATTTAGGGGAGCCTTACGAGCAGTACTTC.